The source of this TCR beta chain is a study of CD8+CD57+ T cells in acquired aplastic anemia. Overall study findings and caveats: No significant patient-versus-control difference appeared in CD8+ Simpson's diversity.

Genomic DNA acted as the template from which TCR beta VDJ combination and CDR3 sequence profiling were carried out. Using its own MiXCR run on the reads, TCRdb lists one record per CDR3 protein. The sample carries about 40,000 distinct CDR3 sequences, approximately 57% recorded once. CDR1 SGDLS and CDR2 YYNGEE come from the germline V gene. The CDR3 is 17 amino acids. The ends were cut back, 3 bases at V and 3 bases at J, with 19 bases in the middle. As regards this clonotype: Antigen unknown.

Whoever was chosen for sequencing had shown CD8+CD57+ cell expansion by flow cytometry. The chain recombines TRBV9 with TRBJ1-5; the D gene is possibly TRBD1 (6 bases). This clonotype originated in a human donor with aplastic anemia. Sequenced input: sorted CD4+, CD8+, or CD8+CD57+ T cells (not recorded which) from PBMCs. The CDR3 region has the DNA TGTGCCAGCAGCGGGGGGCCGGGGGGCGAGAACAATCAGCCCCAGCATTTT. Its protein product is CASSGGPGGENNQPQHF.